Listed below are T cell receptor beta chains from one sample, sequenced in a study of blood T cell repertoires in COVID-19. Using immunoSEQ multiplex PCR, the repertoire was profiled, and TCRdb retains in-frame clones only, with some absent. The sample lists about 220,000 clones; approximately 83% were seen once. The sequenced sample was PBMCs or T cells enriched from blood (not recorded which). All receptors come from a woman aged 60-70 years who had recovered from COVID-19. The CDR3 runs from the conserved cysteine through the conserved F or W. The D gene is left open where the match is weak. Expanded clones are given a class, and other clones once, few, many or no size at all.

v_gene: TRBV6-1
j_gene: TRBJ1-1
abundance: .
d_gene: TRBD1
CDR3nt: TGTGCCAGCAGTGAAGGGGACAGAACTGAAGCTTTCTTT
CDR3aa: CASSEGDRTEAFF

v_gene: TRBV5-4
j_gene: TRBJ1-2
abundance: few
d_gene: TRBD1
CDR3nt: TGTGCCACCACGTCGAGGGGGCTTGGTGGCTACACCTTC
CDR3aa: CATTSRGLGGYTF

v_gene: TRBV5-1
j_gene: TRBJ2-3
abundance: .
d_gene: .
CDR3nt: TGCGCCAGCAGCTTGGAGGGGGGGTCGAGCACAGATACGCAGTATTTT
CDR3aa: CASSLEGGSSTDTQYF

v_gene: TRBV29-1
j_gene: TRBJ2-7
abundance: .
d_gene: TRBD2
CDR3nt: TGCAGCGCTGGGACGGGAGGGGCCACCGAGCAGTACTTC
CDR3aa: CSAGTGGATEQYF

v_gene: TRBV5-1
j_gene: TRBJ2-3
abundance: .
d_gene: .
CDR3nt: TGCGCCAGCAGCTGGGAGCACAGCACAGATACGCAGTATTTT
CDR3aa: CASSWEHSTDTQYF

v_gene: TRBV9
j_gene: TRBJ2-3
abundance: .
d_gene: .
CDR3nt: TGTGCCAGCAGCCCCAACCCAGGGTACGGTAGCACAGATACGCAGTATTTT
CDR3aa: CASSPNPGYGSTDTQYF

v_gene: TRBV11-2
j_gene: TRBJ2-1
abundance: .
d_gene: TRBD2
CDR3nt: TGTGCCAGCAGCTTAGTGAGGTGGCGGGAGAAGTTCAATGAGCAGTTCTTC
CDR3aa: CASSLVRWREKFNEQFF

v_gene: TRBV4-3
j_gene: TRBJ2-5
abundance: few
d_gene: .
CDR3nt: TGCGCCAGCAGCCAAGATGGGAGGGGGGGACAAGAGACCCAGTACTTC
CDR3aa: CASSQDGRGGQETQYF

v_gene: TRBV10-3
j_gene: TRBJ2-2
abundance: .
d_gene: TRBD2
CDR3nt: TGTGCCAGCCGACTAGCGGGGGGGCCTGGCACCGGGGAGCTGTTTTTT
CDR3aa: CASRLAGGPGTGELFF

v_gene: TRBV19
j_gene: TRBJ2-2
abundance: .
d_gene: .
CDR3nt: TGTGCCAGTAGTATAGTGAAGCGCCCAAGGGAGCTGTTTTTT
CDR3aa: CASSIVKRPRELFF

v_gene: TRBV16
j_gene: TRBJ1-2
abundance: .
d_gene: .
CDR3nt: TGTGCCAGCAGCCGCGCGCGCTATGGCTACACCTTC
CDR3aa: CASSRARYGYTF

v_gene: TRBV11-2
j_gene: TRBJ2-7
abundance: .
d_gene: TRBD2
CDR3nt: TGTGCCAGCAGCTCTTCCGGGACTAGCGGGGGGTACGAGCAGTACTTC
CDR3aa: CASSSSGTSGGYEQYF

v_gene: TRBV2
j_gene: TRBJ1-5
abundance: .
d_gene: .
CDR3nt: TGTGCCAGCAGTGCTTTACAATATAGCAATCAGCCCCAGCATTTT
CDR3aa: CASSALQYSNQPQHF

v_gene: TRBV10-3
j_gene: TRBJ2-2
abundance: .
d_gene: TRBD2
CDR3nt: TGTGCCATCAGTGTGACCAGCGGGGAATACACCGGGGAGCTGTTTTTT
CDR3aa: CAISVTSGEYTGELFF

v_gene: TRBV6-2/TRBV6-3
j_gene: TRBJ2-7
abundance: .
d_gene: TRBD2
CDR3nt: TGTGCCAGCAGTTACCCTAGCGGGAGTTACGAGCAGTACTTC
CDR3aa: CASSYPSGSYEQYF

v_gene: TRBV5-1
j_gene: TRBJ1-6
abundance: .
d_gene: .
CDR3nt: TGCGCCAGCAGCTTGGAGGAAGCGTCACCCCTCCACTTT
CDR3aa: CASSLEEASPLHF

v_gene: TRBV2
j_gene: TRBJ2-2
abundance: .
d_gene: TRBD2
CDR3nt: TGTGCCAGCAGGGGACTAGCGGCGAACACCGGGGAGCTGTTTTTT
CDR3aa: CASRGLAANTGELFF

v_gene: TRBV4-2
j_gene: TRBJ2-3
abundance: few
d_gene: TRBD2
CDR3nt: TGTGCCAGCAGCCTGACTAGCGGGGGGGCCAGCACAGATACGCAGTATTTT
CDR3aa: CASSLTSGGASTDTQYF

v_gene: TRBV7-9
j_gene: TRBJ1-2
abundance: few
d_gene: TRBD1
CDR3nt: TGTGCCAGCAGTTCTACCCTCGCAGGGGGGTATGGCTACACCTTC
CDR3aa: CASSSTLAGGYGYTF

v_gene: TRBV29-1
j_gene: TRBJ1-1
abundance: .
d_gene: TRBD1
CDR3nt: TGCAGCGTTGAACGGTACCGGAGGGGGCCTGCAGAAGCTTTCTTT
CDR3aa: CSVERYRRGPAEAFF

v_gene: TRBV25-1
j_gene: TRBJ2-2
abundance: .
d_gene: .
CDR3nt: TGTGCCAGCAGTCCTGGGACTTTGATCGCGAACACCGGGGAGCTGTTTTTT
CDR3aa: CASSPGTLIANTGELFF

v_gene: TRBV11-3
j_gene: TRBJ1-1
abundance: .
d_gene: .
CDR3nt: TGTGCCAGCAGCTTAGGAGCGAACACTGAAGCTTTCTTT
CDR3aa: CASSLGANTEAFF

v_gene: TRBV6-5
j_gene: TRBJ2-3
abundance: .
d_gene: .
CDR3nt: TGTGCCAGCAGTTCCCGCGGGGTGAGCACAGATACGCAGTATTTT
CDR3aa: CASSSRGVSTDTQYF

v_gene: TRBV2
j_gene: TRBJ2-3
abundance: .
d_gene: TRBD2
CDR3nt: TGTGCCAGCAGTGCCGAGCGGGAGAGCACAGATACGCAGTATTTT
CDR3aa: CASSAERESTDTQYF

v_gene: TRBV5-4
j_gene: TRBJ2-7
abundance: .
d_gene: TRBD1
CDR3nt: TGTGCCAGCAGCTTGGAGGGACAGGCATCCTACGAGCAGTACTTC
CDR3aa: CASSLEGQASYEQYF

v_gene: TRBV3-1/TRBV3-2
j_gene: TRBJ1-5
abundance: .
d_gene: .
CDR3nt: TGTGCCAGCAGCCAAGGTGGGACAAGTAGCAATCAGCCCCAGCATTTT
CDR3aa: CASSQGGTSSNQPQHF

v_gene: TRBV4-3
j_gene: TRBJ2-3
abundance: .
d_gene: TRBD2
CDR3nt: TGCGCCAGCAGCCAATGGACTAGCGGGGGGTTTACTAGCACAGATACGCAGTATTTT
CDR3aa: CASSQWTSGGFTSTDTQYF

v_gene: TRBV7-9
j_gene: TRBJ2-7
abundance: .
d_gene: .
CDR3nt: TGTGCCAGCAGCTTAGAGCGTGATTCGGGCGAGCAGTACTTC
CDR3aa: CASSLERDSGEQYF

v_gene: TRBV16
j_gene: TRBJ1-2
abundance: .
d_gene: TRBD1
CDR3nt: TGTGCCAGCAGCCAATCCCCGGGACAGGGGTATGGCTACACCTTC
CDR3aa: CASSQSPGQGYGYTF

v_gene: TRBV2
j_gene: TRBJ1-3
abundance: .
d_gene: .
CDR3nt: TGTGCCAGCAGTGAAAGAGGGGGCTCTGGAAACACCATATATTTT
CDR3aa: CASSERGGSGNTIYF

v_gene: TRBV7-2
j_gene: TRBJ2-2
abundance: few
d_gene: TRBD2
CDR3nt: TGTGCCAGCACCCGACGGGGGGTGCGATCCGGGGAGCTGTTTTTT
CDR3aa: CASTRRGVRSGELFF

v_gene: TRBV19
j_gene: TRBJ2-2
abundance: .
d_gene: .
CDR3nt: TGTGCCAGTAGATCGAGGGAGACCGGGGAGCTGTTTTTT
CDR3aa: CASRSRETGELFF

v_gene: TRBV11-2
j_gene: TRBJ1-5
abundance: .
d_gene: .
CDR3nt: TGTGCCAGCAGCTTAAGCAGCAATCAGCCCCAGCATTTT
CDR3aa: CASSLSSNQPQHF

v_gene: TRBV5-6
j_gene: TRBJ1-1
abundance: .
d_gene: .
CDR3nt: TGTGCCAGCAGCTCTTTAGGACCCCCGAGGGACACTGAAGCTTTCTTT
CDR3aa: CASSSLGPPRDTEAFF

v_gene: TRBV6-1
j_gene: TRBJ1-5
abundance: once
d_gene: TRBD1
CDR3nt: TGTGCCAGCAGTGAGAGGACAGGGCCCAATCAGCCCCAGCATTTT
CDR3aa: CASSERTGPNQPQHF

v_gene: TRBV5-6
j_gene: TRBJ2-3
abundance: .
d_gene: .
CDR3nt: TGTGCCAGCAGCTTTTCGGCGGGGTCAACTAGCACAGATACGCAGTATTTT
CDR3aa: CASSFSAGSTSTDTQYF

v_gene: TRBV3-1/TRBV3-2
j_gene: TRBJ1-3
abundance: .
d_gene: TRBD1
CDR3nt: TGTGCCAGCAGCCACACGACAGGGACTGGAAACACCATATATTTT
CDR3aa: CASSHTTGTGNTIYF

v_gene: TRBV5-4
j_gene: TRBJ2-1
abundance: .
d_gene: TRBD2
CDR3nt: TGTGCCAGCTTAAGCGGGAGCATGAATGAGCAGTTCTTC
CDR3aa: CASLSGSMNEQFF

v_gene: TRBV6-1
j_gene: TRBJ2-7
abundance: .
d_gene: TRBD1
CDR3nt: TGTGCCAGCAGTGAAATCTACCAGGGGGCCCTGGCCTACGAGCAGTACTTC
CDR3aa: CASSEIYQGALAYEQYF

v_gene: TRBV3-1/TRBV3-2
j_gene: TRBJ1-5
abundance: .
d_gene: .
CDR3nt: TGTGCCAGCAGCCAAGCTCTCAATCAGCCCCAGCATTTT
CDR3aa: CASSQALNQPQHF

v_gene: TRBV5-4
j_gene: TRBJ2-3
abundance: .
d_gene: TRBD2
CDR3nt: TGTGCCAGCAGCTTGGATGCGGGAGCGGCAGATACGCAGTATTTT
CDR3aa: CASSLDAGAADTQYF

v_gene: TRBV5-6
j_gene: TRBJ2-1
abundance: .
d_gene: TRBD2
CDR3nt: TGTGCCAGCAGCTTAACTAGCGGGAATAACTACAATGAGCAGTTCTTC
CDR3aa: CASSLTSGNNYNEQFF

v_gene: TRBV18
j_gene: TRBJ1-4
abundance: .
d_gene: .
CDR3nt: TGTGCCAGCTCACCACCGCAGGTCAGGGGAAATGAAAAACTGTTTTTT
CDR3aa: CASSPPQVRGNEKLFF

v_gene: TRBV15
j_gene: TRBJ1-6
abundance: .
d_gene: .
CDR3nt: TGTGCCACCAGCAGAGGACAGAATAATTCACCCCTCCACTTT
CDR3aa: CATSRGQNNSPLHF

v_gene: TRBV30
j_gene: TRBJ2-1
abundance: .
d_gene: TRBD2
CDR3nt: TGTGCCTGGAGTCCTCCGGGACTAGGCCTTTATGAGCAGTTCTTC
CDR3aa: CAWSPPGLGLYEQFF